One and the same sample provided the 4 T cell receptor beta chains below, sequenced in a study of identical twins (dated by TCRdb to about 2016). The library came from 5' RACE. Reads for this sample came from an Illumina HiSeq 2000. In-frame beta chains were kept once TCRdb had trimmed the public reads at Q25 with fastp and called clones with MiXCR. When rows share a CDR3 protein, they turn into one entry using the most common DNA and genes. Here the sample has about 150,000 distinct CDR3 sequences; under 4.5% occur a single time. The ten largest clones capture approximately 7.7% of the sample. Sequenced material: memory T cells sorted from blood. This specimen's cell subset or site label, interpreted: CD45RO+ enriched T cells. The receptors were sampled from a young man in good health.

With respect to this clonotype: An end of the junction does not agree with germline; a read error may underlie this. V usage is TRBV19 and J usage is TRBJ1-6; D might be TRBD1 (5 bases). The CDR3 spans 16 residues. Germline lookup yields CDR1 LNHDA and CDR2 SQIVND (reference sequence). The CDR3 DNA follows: TGTGCCAGTAGTATAGGGGGGAGCTCCTATAATTCACCCCTCCGCTTT. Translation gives CASSIGGSSYNSPLRF.

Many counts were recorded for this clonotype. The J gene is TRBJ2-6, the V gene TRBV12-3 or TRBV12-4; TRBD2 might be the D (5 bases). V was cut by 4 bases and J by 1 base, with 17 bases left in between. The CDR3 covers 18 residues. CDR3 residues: CASSSSGLPTSGANVLTF. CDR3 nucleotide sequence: TGTGCCAGCAGTTCATCCGGACTGCCAACGTCTGGGGCCAACGTCCTGACTTTC.

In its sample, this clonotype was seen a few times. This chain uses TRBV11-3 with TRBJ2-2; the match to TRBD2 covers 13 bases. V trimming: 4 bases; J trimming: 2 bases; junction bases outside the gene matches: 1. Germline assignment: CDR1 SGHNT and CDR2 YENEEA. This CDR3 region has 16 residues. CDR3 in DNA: TGTGCCAGCAGCTGGACTAGCGGGAGCAACACCGGGGAGCTGTTTTTT. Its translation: CASSWTSGSNTGELFF.

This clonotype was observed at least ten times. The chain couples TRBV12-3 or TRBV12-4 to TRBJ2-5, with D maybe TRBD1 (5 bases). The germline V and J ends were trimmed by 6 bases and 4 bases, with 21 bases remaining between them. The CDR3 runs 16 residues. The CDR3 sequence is CASSYTLRGPGETQYF. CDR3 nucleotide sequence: TGTGCCAGCAGCTACACTCTTAGGGGTCCCGGAGAGACCCAGTACTTC.